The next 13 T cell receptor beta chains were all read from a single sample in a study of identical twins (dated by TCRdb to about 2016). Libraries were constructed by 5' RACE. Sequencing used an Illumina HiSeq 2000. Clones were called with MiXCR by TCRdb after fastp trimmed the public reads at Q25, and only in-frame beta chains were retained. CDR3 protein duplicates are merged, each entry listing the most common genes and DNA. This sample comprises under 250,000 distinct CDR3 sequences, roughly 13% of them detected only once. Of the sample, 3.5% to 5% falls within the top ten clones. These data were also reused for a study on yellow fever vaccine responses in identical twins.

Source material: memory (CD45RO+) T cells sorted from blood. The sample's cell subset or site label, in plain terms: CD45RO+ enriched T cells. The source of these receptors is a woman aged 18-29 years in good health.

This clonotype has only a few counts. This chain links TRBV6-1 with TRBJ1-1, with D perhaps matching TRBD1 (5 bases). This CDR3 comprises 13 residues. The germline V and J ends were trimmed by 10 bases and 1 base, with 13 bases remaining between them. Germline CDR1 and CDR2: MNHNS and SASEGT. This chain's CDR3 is CAIRPRGNTEAFF. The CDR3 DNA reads TGTGCCATTAGACCAAGGGGGAACACTGAAGCTTTCTTT.

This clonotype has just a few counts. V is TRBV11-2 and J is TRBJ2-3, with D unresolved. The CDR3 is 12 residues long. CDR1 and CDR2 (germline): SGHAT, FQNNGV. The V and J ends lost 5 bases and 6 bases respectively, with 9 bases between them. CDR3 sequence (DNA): TGTGCCAGCAGCCAAAAACGGGATACGCAGTATTTT. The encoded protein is CASSQKRDTQYF.

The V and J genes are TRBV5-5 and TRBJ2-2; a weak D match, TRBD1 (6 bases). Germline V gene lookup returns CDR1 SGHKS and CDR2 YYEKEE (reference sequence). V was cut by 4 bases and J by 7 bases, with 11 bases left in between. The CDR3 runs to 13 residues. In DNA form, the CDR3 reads TGTGCCAGCAGCGGGGGCGGTAACGGGGAGCTGTTTTTT. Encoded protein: CASSGGGNGELFF. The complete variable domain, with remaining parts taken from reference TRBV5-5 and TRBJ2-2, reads DAGVTQSPTHLIKTRGQQVTLRCSPISGHKSVSWYQQVLGQGPQFIFQYYEKEERGRGNFPDRFSARQFPNYSSELNVNALLLGDSALYLCASSGGGNGELFFGEGSRLTVL.

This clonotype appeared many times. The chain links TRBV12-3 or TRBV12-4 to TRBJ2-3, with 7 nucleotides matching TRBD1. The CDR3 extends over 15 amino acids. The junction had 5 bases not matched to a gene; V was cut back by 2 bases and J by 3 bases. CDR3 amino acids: CASSLYTGETDTQYF. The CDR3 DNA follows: TGTGCCAGCAGTTTATATACAGGGGAGACAGATACGCAGTATTTT.

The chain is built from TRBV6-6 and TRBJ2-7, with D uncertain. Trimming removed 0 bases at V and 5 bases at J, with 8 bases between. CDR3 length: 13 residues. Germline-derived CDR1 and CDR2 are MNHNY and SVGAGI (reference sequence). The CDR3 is CASSYSPDNEQYF. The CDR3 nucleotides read TGTGCCAGCAGTTACTCGCCCGACAACGAGCAGTACTTC.

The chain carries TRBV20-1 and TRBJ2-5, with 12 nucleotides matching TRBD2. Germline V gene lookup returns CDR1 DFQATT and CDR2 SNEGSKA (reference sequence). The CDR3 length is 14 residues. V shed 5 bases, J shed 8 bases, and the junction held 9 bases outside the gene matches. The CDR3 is CSARETSGSVTQYF. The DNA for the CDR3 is TGCAGTGCTCGCGAGACTAGCGGGAGTGTAACCCAGTACTTC.

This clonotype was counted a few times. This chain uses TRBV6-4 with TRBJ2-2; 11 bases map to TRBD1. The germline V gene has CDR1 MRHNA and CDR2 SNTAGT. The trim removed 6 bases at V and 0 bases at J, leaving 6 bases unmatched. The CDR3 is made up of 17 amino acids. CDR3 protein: CASSAGTGGANTGELFF. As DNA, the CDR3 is TGTGCCAGCAGCGCCGGGACAGGGGGGGCGAACACCGGGGAGCTGTTTTTT.

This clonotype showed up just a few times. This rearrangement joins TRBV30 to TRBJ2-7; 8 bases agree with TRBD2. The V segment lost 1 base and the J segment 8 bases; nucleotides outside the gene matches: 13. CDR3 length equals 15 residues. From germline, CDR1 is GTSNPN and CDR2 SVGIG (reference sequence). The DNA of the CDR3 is TGTGCCTGGAGTGCCGTAGGGCGGGGGGCCGACCAGCAGTACTTC. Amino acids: CAWSAVGRGADQQYF.

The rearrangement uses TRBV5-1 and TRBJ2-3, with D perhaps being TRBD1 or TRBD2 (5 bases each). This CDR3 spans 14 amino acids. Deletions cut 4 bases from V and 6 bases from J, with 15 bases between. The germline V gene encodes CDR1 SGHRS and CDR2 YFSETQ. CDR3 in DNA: TGCGCCAGCAGCCCCCGGGACCACCAGGATACGCAGTATTTT. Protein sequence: CASSPRDHQDTQYF.

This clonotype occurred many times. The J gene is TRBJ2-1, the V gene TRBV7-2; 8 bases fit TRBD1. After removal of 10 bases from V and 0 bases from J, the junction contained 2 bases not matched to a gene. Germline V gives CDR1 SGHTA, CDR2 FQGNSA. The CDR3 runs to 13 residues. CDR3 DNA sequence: TGTGCCACCGGACAGGGCTCCTACAATGAGCAGTTCTTC. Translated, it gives CATGQGSYNEQFF.

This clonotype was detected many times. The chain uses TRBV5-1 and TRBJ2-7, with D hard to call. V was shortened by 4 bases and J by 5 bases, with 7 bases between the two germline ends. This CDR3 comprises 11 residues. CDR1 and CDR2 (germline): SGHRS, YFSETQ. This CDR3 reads CASSEADEQYF. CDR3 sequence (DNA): TGCGCCAGCAGCGAAGCAGACGAGCAGTACTTC.

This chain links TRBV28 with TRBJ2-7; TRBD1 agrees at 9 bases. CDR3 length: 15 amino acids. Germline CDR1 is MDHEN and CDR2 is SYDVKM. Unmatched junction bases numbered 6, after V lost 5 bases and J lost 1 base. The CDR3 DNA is TGTGCCAGCAGTCGGGACAGGGCACGTTCCTACGAGCAGTACTTC. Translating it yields CASSRDRARSYEQYF.

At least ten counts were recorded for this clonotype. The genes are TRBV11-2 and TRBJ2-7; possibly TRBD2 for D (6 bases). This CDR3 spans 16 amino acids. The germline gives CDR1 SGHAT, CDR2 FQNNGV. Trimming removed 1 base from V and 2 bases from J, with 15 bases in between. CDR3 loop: CASSLVADPRTYEQYF. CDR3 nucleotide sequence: TGTGCCAGCAGCTTAGTAGCGGACCCAAGAACCTACGAGCAGTACTTC.